The 5 T cell receptor beta chains in this list originate from one sample, sequenced in a study of vaccination and CD4 T cells after COVID-19. This sample's time point: late sampling 161 to 241 days after vaccination in three convalescent patients. The treatment denotes: roughly 10-day PBMC culture with coronavirus spike peptide pools or control peptides (ViraFEST assay). Sequencing of the DNA from cultured CD4+ T cells was carried out with the Oncomine TCR Beta short-read assay. TCRdb processed the PCR reads anew with MiXCR; each CDR3 protein has one entry. The data contain 20,000 to 25,000 distinct CDR3 sequences, about 35% of them seen just once; the ten biggest clones take up around 8.4%. Their cognate antigens are unknown. Here the sequenced sample was CD4+ T cells from blood, cultured in vitro, taken about 7 months after SARS-CoV-2 vaccination. Every receptor here comes from a human donor who had recovered from COVID-19.

The chain uses TRBV25-1 and TRBJ1-5; no clear D gene. Trimming removed 3 bases from V and 1 base from J, with 7 bases in between. CDR3 length: 14 residues. Germline CDR1 reads MGHDK; CDR2 reads SYGVNS. The CDR3 sequence is CASSDHGSNQPQHF. The CDR3 bases are TGTGCCAGCAGTGATCATGGGAGCAATCAGCCCCAGCATTTT.

The chain is built from TRBV2 and TRBJ1-5; no clear D gene. There are 14 residues in the CDR3. Trimming removed 7 bases from V and 1 base from J, with 11 bases in between. CDR1 SNHLY and CDR2 FYNNEI come from the germline V gene. The CDR3 loop reads CASNGKVSNQPQHF. CDR3 DNA: TGTGCCAGCAATGGTAAAGTGAGCAATCAGCCCCAGCATTTT. Full variable domain (missing parts from reference TRBV2 and TRBJ1-5): EPEVTQTPSHQVTQMGQEVILRCVPISNHLYFYWYRQILGQKVEFLVSFYNNEISEKSEIFDDQFSVERPDGSNFTLKIRSTKLEDSAMYFCASNGKVSNQPQHFGDGTRLSIL.

The chain joins TRBV29-1 to TRBJ1-1; D ambiguous. V gave up 2 bases and J gave up 6 bases, with 7 bases separating them. The germline gives CDR1 SQVTM, CDR2 ANQGSEA. This CDR3 has 11 residues. In nucleotides, the CDR3 is TGCAGCGTTGAAAAGGCCGCTGAAGCTTTCTTT. It translates to CSVEKAAEAFF.

V gene TRBV28 combines with J gene TRBJ2-1, with TRBD1 matching over 10 bases. This CDR3 contains 14 residues. Germline V gene data show CDR1 as MDHEN and CDR2 as SYDVKM. V lost 8 bases to trimming and J lost 7 bases; unmatched junction nucleotides: 8. CDR3 DNA: TGTGCCAGCGTGGGGGACAGGGGTTTGAATGAGCAGTTCTTC. Amino acid sequence: CASVGDRGLNEQFF.

V and J are TRBV6-1 and TRBJ2-7; TRBD2 matches 11 bases. Germline V gene sequence: CDR1 MNHNS, CDR2 SASEGT. V was pared by 5 bases and J by 3 bases, with 6 bases of the junction left unmatched. There are 15 residues in the CDR3. The CDR3 DNA follows: TGTGCCAGCAGTCGACCGGGGACTAGCGGCTACGAGCAGTACTTC. It specifies CASSRPGTSGYEQYF.